Listed below are T cell receptor beta chains from one sample, sequenced in a study of human T cells and chemical hapten exposure. Each CDR3 protein is one row after TCRdb ran MiXCR on the RACE reads. This table holds about 84,000 distinct CDR3 sequences, roughly a tenth found once. The material sequenced was whole blood, taken in connection with sensitization to the hapten diphenylcyclopropenone (DPC). The receptors originated from a woman in her fifties or sixties with alopecia areata. Some clones in this sample may be carry-over from other donors' samples. Each CDR3 is given with its conserved first and last residue. A D gene is named only where the DNA matches it firmly. Not every row has a clone size; where given, it reads once, few, many or a size class.

clone_size	j_call	v_call	d_call	cdr3_nt	cdr3_aa
NA	TRBJ2-1	TRBV29-1	NA	TGCAGCGTTGCTGTGGGTCCAGACAATGAGCAGTTCTTC	CSVAVGPDNEQFF
many	TRBJ2-7	TRBV6-6	TRBD2	TGTGCCAGCAGTTATAAACTAGCGGATTCCTACGAGCAGTACTTC	CASSYKLADSYEQYF
many	TRBJ1-6	TRBV29-1	NA	TGCAGCGTTGGGGGCGACAGAGATTCACCCCTCCACTTT	CSVGGDRDSPLHF
many	TRBJ2-2	TRBV13	TRBD2	TGTGCCAGCAGCTTTGTGATGTCAAGCGGGAGAAGCGCCGGGGAGCTGTTTTTT	CASSFVMSSGRSAGELFF
many	TRBJ1-2	TRBV5-6	NA	TGTGCCAGCAGGGGGGACCGTGCTGGCTACACCTTC	CASRGDRAGYTF
NA	TRBJ2-2	TRBV7-3	NA	TGTGCCAGCAGTACTACACTGGGGACCGGGGAGCTGTTTTTT	CASSTTLGTGELFF
few	TRBJ2-1	TRBV7-6	TRBD2	TGTGCCAGCAGCTTGGGCCGGACTAGCGGAGGCCCCAATGAGCAGTTCTTC	CASSLGRTSGGPNEQFF
few	TRBJ2-1	TRBV6-1	TRBD2	TGTGCCAGCAGTGCGACTAGCGGGAGAGTTTATGAGCAGTTCTTC	CASSATSGRVYEQFF
many	TRBJ2-7	TRBV28	NA	TGTGCCAGCAGCCGGGCGGCGGTTTCCACCTACGAGCAGTACTTC	CASSRAAVSTYEQYF
many	TRBJ1-6	TRBV6-6	NA	TGTGCCAGCAATCTTCAAACCCCCAATTCACCCCTCCACTTT	CASNLQTPNSPLHF
once	TRBJ2-7	TRBV10-3	TRBD1	TGTGCCATCAGTGATCCCGGGACAGGGCGCTACGAGCAGTACTTC	CAISDPGTGRYEQYF
few	TRBJ1-1	TRBV29-1	NA	TGCAGCGTTGGGGCAGACGGGAACACTGAAGCTTTCTTT	CSVGADGNTEAFF
NA	TRBJ2-3	TRBV20-1	TRBD1	TGCAGTACAAGACAGGGGACGTTACGGACACATACGCAGTATTTT	CSTRQGTLRTHTQYF
many	TRBJ1-1	TRBV29-1	NA	TGCAGCGTTTTAGGGCAGCTGAACACTGAAGCTTTCTTT	CSVLGQLNTEAFF
few	TRBJ2-1	TRBV12-3/TRBV12-4	NA	TGTGCCAGCAGTTTATTGAGGGGGAGCTCCTACAATGAGCAGTTCTTC	CASSLLRGSSYNEQFF
many	TRBJ2-2	TRBV7-2	TRBD2	TGTGCCAGCAGCTTAGGTCAGGGGACTAGGGGTAGCACCGGGGAGCTGTTTTTT	CASSLGQGTRGSTGELFF
few	TRBJ2-3	TRBV20-1	NA	TGCAGTGCTAGAGATGGGGGCGGGAGCACAGATACGCAGTATTTT	CSARDGGGSTDTQYF
few	TRBJ2-1	TRBV29-1	TRBD2	TGCAGCGCTGTCGGGATTTTAGCGCGCGGGGGAAATGAGCAGTTCTTC	CSAVGILARGGNEQFF
few	TRBJ2-7	TRBV4-3	TRBD2	TGCGCCAGCAGCCAAGACATGAGACTAGCGGGAGGGGCCGAGCAGTACTTC	CASSQDMRLAGGAEQYF
many	TRBJ2-7	TRBV28	NA	TGTGCCAGCAGTTTAATGGTTTACGAGCAGTACTTC	CASSLMVYEQYF
few	TRBJ2-7	TRBV29-1	TRBD1	TGCAGCGTCGGTGCCTCCGGGACAGGGGTCTACGAGCAGTACTTC	CSVGASGTGVYEQYF
many	TRBJ2-1	TRBV29-1	TRBD2	TGCAGCGTTCGGACTAGCGGGAGGGAGCAGTTCTTC	CSVRTSGREQFF
many	TRBJ1-2	TRBV5-1	NA	TGCGCCAGCAGCTCGGAGGGGATCTATGGCTACACCTTC	CASSSEGIYGYTF
NA	TRBJ2-7	TRBV28	NA	TGTGCCAGCAGTTCTGGGGTACCCGGGCAGTACTTC	CASSSGVPGQYF
NA	TRBJ2-7	TRBV11-2	TRBD2	TGTGCCAGCAGCTTAGAGCGGACTAGTAGCTACGAGCAGTACTTC	CASSLERTSSYEQYF
few	TRBJ1-4	TRBV12-3/TRBV12-4	TRBD1	TGTGCCAGCAGTTTCGGGGACAGAACTAATGAAAAACTGTTTTTT	CASSFGDRTNEKLFF
many	TRBJ1-5	TRBV30	NA	TGTGCCTGGAGTATAGGTTCCCATCAGCCCCAGCATTTT	CAWSIGSHQPQHF
NA	TRBJ1-6	TRBV18	NA	TGTGCCAGCTCACCGGGACGGGAGAATTCACCCCTCCACTTT	CASSPGRENSPLHF
NA	TRBJ2-1	TRBV29-1	TRBD2	TGCAGCGCTGACACCTTAGCGGGAGGACCCTTCAATGAGCAGTTCTTC	CSADTLAGGPFNEQFF
few	TRBJ2-4	TRBV7-9	TRBD1	TGTGCCAGCAGCCCCCTGGGACAGGGCAAAAACATTCAGTACTTC	CASSPLGQGKNIQYF